The entry that follows covers one TCR beta chain sequence. Its antigen remains unidentified. The source of the sample is a study of T-cell memory formation after mild COVID-19. Study-level findings and limits: Contracting CD8+ clones were enriched in EMRA, CD4+ mainly in CM and EM.

The CDR3 is made up of 16 amino acids. The germline CDR1 and CDR2 sequences are SGHAT and FQNNGV. V shed 1 base and J 4 bases; nucleotides not matched to a gene: 4. Constant-segment primers were used for 5'RACE, and the resulting TCR alpha and TCR beta cDNA libraries carried sample barcodes and UMIs. TCRdb itself ran the 5' RACE reads through MiXCR, one entry per CDR3 protein. The data contain 100,000 to 150,000 distinct CDR3 sequences, about 15% of them seen just once; the ten biggest clones take up about 14%. The TCR originated in an adult woman who had mild COVID-19 (a few samples of this study predate the infection). Cell type and time point are not known. Sequenced material: PBMCs or a T cell subset sorted from them (not recorded which). This rearrangement joins TRBV11-2 to TRBJ2-2, with TRBD2 matching 9 bases. The CDR3 is CASSLVIAGATGELFF. The CDR3 DNA sequence: TGTGCCAGCAGCTTAGTTATAGCGGGAGCCACCGGGGAGCTGTTTTTT.